These 8 T cell receptor beta chains were all obtained from the same sample, sequenced in a study of T cell responses to AZD1222 COVID-19 vaccine. Only in-frame clones appear in the TCRdb table, and some are missing; sequencing was by immunoSEQ multiplex PCR. This table holds about 30,000 clones, about 89% found once. The sequencing here drew on peripheral blood, taken on day 0 of AZD1222 vaccination. These TCRs come from an adult in good health.

This chain joins TRBV3-1 (or the pseudogene TRBV3-2) and TRBJ2-7; TRBD1 might be the D (6 bases). Per the germline V gene, CDR1 is LGHDT and CDR2 is YNNKEL (reference sequence). Trimming removed 5 bases at V and 1 base at J, with 9 bases between. The CDR3 contains 13 residues. CDR3 sequence reads: CASSTGRSYEQYF. The CDR3 DNA reads TGTGCCAGCAGCACAGGGAGATCCTACGAGCAGTACTTC.

The chain employs TRBV7-6 and TRBJ1-1, with 7 bases matching TRBD1. The CDR3 loop spans 14 amino acids. CDR1 is SGHVS, CDR2 FNYEAQ, per germline. J gave up 8 bases and V 1 base, and 7 bases lay outside the gene matches. Here the CDR3 DNA reads TGTGCCAGCAGCTTAGGGACAGGCTCGTACGAAGCTTTCTTT. This gives the protein CASSLGTGSYEAFF.

The chain has TRBV9 and TRBJ2-7, with D possibly matching TRBD2 (5 bases). Trimming took 4 bases from V and 0 from J, leaving 17 bases between them. Per the germline V gene, CDR1 is SGDLS and CDR2 is YYNGEE. This CDR3 has 16 residues. The CDR3 is CASSKKGASSSYEQYF. The DNA for the CDR3 is TGTGCCAGCAGCAAAAAGGGAGCCTCAAGCTCCTACGAGCAGTACTTC.

The chain couples TRBV3-1 (or the pseudogene TRBV3-2) to TRBJ1-5; D gene uncertain. The CDR3 covers 13 residues. The ends were cut back, 1 base at V and 10 bases at J, with 11 bases in the middle. Germline V gene sequence: CDR1 LGHDT, CDR2 YNNKEL (reference sequence). The CDR3 DNA reads TGTGCCAGCAGCCAAGGGTATGAGGAACCCCAGCATTTT. Its protein product is CASSQGYEEPQHF.

The rearrangement joins TRBV27 to TRBJ2-7; TRBD1 matches 9 bases. This CDR3 contains 15 residues. Germline CDR1 and CDR2: MNHEY and SMNVEV (reference sequence). J gave up 4 bases and V 4 bases, and 8 bases lay outside the gene matches. CDR3 nucleotide sequence: TGTGCCAGCAGTTCAACAGGACAGGGGTTATACGAGCAGTACTTC. Its translation: CASSSTGQGLYEQYF.

The chain has TRBV5-1 and TRBJ1-5; 7 nucleotides line up with TRBD1. Germline CDR1 and CDR2: SGHRS and YFSETQ. This CDR3 spans 15 amino acids. Trimming cost V 4 bases and J 5 bases; bases outside gene matches: 9. The CDR3 DNA reads TGCGCCAGCAGCGCCCAGGGAGACAGGGATCAGCCCCAGCATTTT. Protein product: CASSAQGDRDQPQHF.

The genes are TRBV18 and TRBJ2-5, with D tentatively TRBD1 or TRBD2 (6 bases each). Germline CDR1 and CDR2: KGHSH and LQKENI. The length of the CDR3 is 14 residues. Trimming pared 3 bases from V and 2 bases from J, leaving 10 bases between. As DNA, the CDR3 is TGTGCCAGCTCACCGCGGGACACGCAAGAGACCCAGTACTTC. Its protein product is CASSPRDTQETQYF.

The chain couples TRBV6-2 or TRBV6-3 to TRBJ1-1, with TRBD1 matching over 8 bases. This CDR3 spans 15 amino acids. From germline, CDR1 is MNHEY and CDR2 SVGEGT. Germline trimming cut 4 bases from V and 10 bases from J; bases unmatched to any gene: 14. The CDR3 reads CASSSPGTGGLRAFF. DNA of the CDR3: TGTGCCAGCAGTTCCCCCGGGACAGGTGGACTGCGAGCTTTCTTT.